One sample yielded the 2 T cell receptor beta chains listed below, sequenced in a study of blood T cells in healthy people across ages. The use of a sample-barcoded 5' primer and a J-beta primer mix characterized a second PCR of roughly 6 to 12 cycles. TCRdb used MiXCR to reprocess the 5' RACE reads, holding one entry per CDR3 protein. The sample has hundreds of thousands of distinct CDR3 sequences; approximately 31% are singletons. Sequenced: blood. The source is a woman aged 80 or over in good health.

This clonotype was seen at least ten times. The chain uses TRBV7-9 and TRBJ1-2; no clear D. Germline lookup yields CDR1 SEHNR and CDR2 FQNEAQ (reference sequence). The CDR3 is 13 amino acids. The V gene lost 5 bases and the J gene lost 3 bases, with 10 bases spanning the gap. The CDR3 reads CASSGGGYYGYTF. DNA of the CDR3: TGTGCCAGCAGCGGAGGAGGATACTATGGCTACACCTTC.

The J gene is TRBJ1-4, the V gene TRBV6-1; D remains unclear. Trimming stripped 6 bases from V and 0 bases from J, with 11 bases between. Germline CDR1 and CDR2: MNHNS and SASEGT. The CDR3 contains 15 residues. The CDR3 coding sequence is TGTGCCAGCAGAGGCAGAGTTCCAACTAATGAAAAACTGTTTTTT. Protein: CASRGRVPTNEKLFF.